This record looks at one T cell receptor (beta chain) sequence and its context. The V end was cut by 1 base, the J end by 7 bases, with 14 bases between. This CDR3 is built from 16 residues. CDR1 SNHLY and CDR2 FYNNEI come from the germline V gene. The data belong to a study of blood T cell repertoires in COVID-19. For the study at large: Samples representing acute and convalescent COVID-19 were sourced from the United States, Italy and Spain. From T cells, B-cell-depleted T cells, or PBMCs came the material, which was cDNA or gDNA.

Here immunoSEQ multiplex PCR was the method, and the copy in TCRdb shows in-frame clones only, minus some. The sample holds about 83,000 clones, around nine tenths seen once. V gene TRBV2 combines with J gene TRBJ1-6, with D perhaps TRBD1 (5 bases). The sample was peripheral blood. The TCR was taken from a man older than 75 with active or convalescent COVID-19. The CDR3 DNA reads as TGTGCCAGCAGTGAAGGGGACTTCGGGGGAAATTCACCCCTCCACTTT. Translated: CASSEGDFGGNSPLHF. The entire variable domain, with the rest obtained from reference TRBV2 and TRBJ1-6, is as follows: EPEVTQTPSHQVTQMGQEVILRCVPISNHLYFYWYRQILGQKVEFLVSFYNNEISEKSEIFDDQFSVERPDGSNFTLKIRSTKLEDSAMYFCASSEGDFGGNSPLHFGNGTRLTVT.